The clone carrying this T cell receptor beta chain is large by share. The antigen is unknown. Adaptor-ligated barcode primers were used to amplify TRBV12-4/TRBJ1-2 clonotypes. Each CDR3 protein gets one entry after TCRdb re-called the multiplex PCR reads with MiXCR. Of around 190 distinct CDR3 sequences detected, 8.9% appear once; the ten largest clones hold around 35%. Treg sorting used a CD4+CD25+CD127-/low gate. The CDR3 is made up of 14 amino acids. V lost 5 bases and J lost 3, with 13 bases in between. Overall study findings and caveats: Naive CD4+ cells shared approximately 12% of tumor Treg sequences. Tumor Tregs overlapped most with tumor, then blood, naive CD4+ cells. In terms of TCR gene usage, tumor memory CD4+ T cells clustered together with blood and lymph node memory CD4+ cells, as well as with lymph node naive CD4+ cells.

The rearrangement links TRBV12-3 or TRBV12-4 to TRBJ1-2, with a tentative D call TRBD1 (6 bases). The sequenced sample was tumor-infiltrating Tregs sorted from the breast tumor. The sequence derives from a female donor with breast cancer. This CDR3 reads CASSGRGGDYGYTF. For the CDR3, the DNA is TGTGCCAGCAGTGGCAGGGGAGGAGACTATGGCTACACCTTC.